This T cell receptor beta chain was captured in a study of patients and donors after allogeneic stem cell transplantation. The CDR3 contains 12 residues. Trimming stripped 5 bases from V and 10 bases from J, with 14 bases between. Germline V lookup: CDR1 SGHRS, CDR2 YFSETQ. Ten or more counts support this clonotype. MiXCR, run by TCRdb on the RT-PCR reads, gives a single entry per CDR3 protein. The profile shows about 87,000 distinct CDR3 sequences, 5% of them singletons. The TCR comes from a human donor who was either an allogeneic HSCT recipient or a stem cell or donor lymphocyte infusion donor (not recorded which). It is not recorded whose cells these are; they may come from a transplant donor. The chain carries TRBV5-1 and TRBJ2-3, with no clear D. The sample comprised blood, either unsorted or a sorted T cell fraction (not recorded which). The CDR3 region has the DNA TGCGCCAGCAGTTTTATAGGTGACGCGCAGTATTTT. This gives the protein CASSFIGDAQYF. The full variable domain, its missing parts supplied by reference TRBV5-1 and TRBJ2-3, is KAGVTQTPRYLIKTRGQQVTLSCSPISGHRSVSWYQQTPGQGLQFLFEYFSETQRNKGNFPGRFSGRQFSNSRSEMNVSTLELGDSALYLCASSFIGDAQYFGPGTRLTVL.